This T cell receptor beta chain was sequenced in a study of control samples from healthy donors and cancer patients. Germline-derived CDR1 and CDR2 are LNHDA and SQIVND (reference sequence). The V gene end was trimmed by 6 bases and the J gene end by 2 bases; junction bases not matched to a gene: 6. This CDR3 is built from 16 residues. The protocol was immunoSEQ multiplex PCR, while the TCRdb copy is restricted to in-frame clones and leaves out a portion. This repertoire shows over 150,000 clones, 95% to 96% found once; its top ten account for around 0.92%. The sequenced sample was blood. V is TRBV19 and J is TRBJ2-6; the match to TRBD2 covers 8 bases. The sequence was obtained from a woman younger than 45 in good health. DNA for the CDR3: TGTGCCAGTAGCACTGACGGGGGGGCTGGGGCCAACGTCCTGACTTTC. It translates to CASSTDGGAGANVLTF.